These 13 T cell receptor beta chains came from one sample sequenced in a study of Tregs in tolerant kidney transplant recipients. The table came from immunoSEQ multiplex PCR; TCRdb's copy has only in-frame clones and leaves some out. The sample shows 200,000 to 300,000 clones, roughly 84% of them seen only once. Input material: CD4+ T cells from blood. The receptors originated from a human donor in good health.

This chain uses TRBV6-5 with TRBJ2-3; 9 bases map to TRBD2. Germline V CDR1 and CDR2: MNHEY, SVGAGI. The junction had 10 bases not matched to a gene; V was cut back by 7 bases and J by 8 bases. The CDR3 contains 14 residues. CDR3 loop: CASKEAGGLSTQYF. The CDR3 DNA reads as TGTGCCAGCAAGGAAGCGGGAGGTCTTAGTACGCAGTATTTT.

The chain carries TRBV11-2 and TRBJ2-1, with D perhaps matching TRBD1 or TRBD2 (6 bases each). Looked up from germline, CDR1 is SGHAT and CDR2 is FQNNGV. CDR3 length: 18 amino acids. Trimming stripped 5 bases from V and 3 bases from J, with 23 bases between. CDR3 nucleotides: TGTGCCAGCAGCCCCATTGTGGGGAAGGGGGGCTACTACAATGAGCAGTTCTTC. Encoded protein: CASSPIVGKGGYYNEQFF.

This clone has a handful of counts. The V call is TRBV28, the J call TRBJ1-2; D may be TRBD1 (6 bases). CDR3 length: 12 amino acids. V was cut by 5 bases and J by 8 bases, with 12 bases left in between. Germline CDR1 reads MDHEN; CDR2 reads SYDVKM. CDR3: CASSQEGVGYTF. DNA of the CDR3: TGTGCCAGCAGTCAAGAGGGGGTCGGCTACACCTTC.

This clone was recorded only once. The rearrangement uses TRBV5-4 and TRBJ2-1; 7 bases map to TRBD1. CDR3 length equals 16 residues. V gave up 0 bases and J gave up 6 bases; unmatched junction bases: 9. The V gene's germline CDR1 is SGHNT and CDR2 YYREEE (reference sequence). The CDR3: CASSLVITGASNEQFF. The DNA of the CDR3 is TGTGCCAGCAGCTTGGTTATTACAGGGGCTAGCAATGAGCAGTTCTTC.

J is TRBJ1-5 and V is TRBV7-3, with D maybe TRBD1 (5 bases). This CDR3 has 13 residues. V lost 3 bases to trimming and J lost 7 bases, with 10 bases between them. Germline values: CDR1 SGHTA, CDR2 FQGTGA. CDR3 in amino acids: CASSLSEGQPQHF. The CDR3 nucleotides are TGTGCCAGCAGCTTGTCTGAGGGGCAGCCCCAGCATTTT.

The gene calls are TRBV19 and TRBJ2-1; TRBD2 matches at 13 bases. This CDR3 has 17 residues. From germline, CDR1 is LNHDA and CDR2 SQIVND (reference sequence). V lost 5 bases, J lost 4 bases, and 8 bases stayed unmatched. CDR3 region: CASSGPGTSGVYNEQFF. The CDR3, as DNA: TGTGCCAGTAGTGGCCCCGGGACTAGCGGGGTTTACAATGAGCAGTTCTTC.

J is TRBJ1-4 and V is TRBV18; unclear D gene. V shed 2 bases and J shed 7 bases, with 11 bases lying between them. Germline CDR1 is KGHSH and CDR2 is LQKENI. The CDR3 covers 14 residues. CDR3 sequence: CASSPMGEGEKLFF. The CDR3 bases are TGTGCCAGCTCACCAATGGGAGAAGGTGAAAAACTGTTTTTT. Drawing the rest from reference TRBV18 and TRBJ1-4, the complete variable domain is NAGVMQNPRHLVRRRGQEARLRCSPMKGHSHVYWYRQLPEEGLKFMVYLQKENIIDESGMPKERFSAEFPKEGPSILRIQQVVRGDSAAYFCASSPMGEGEKLFFGSGTQLSVL.

The chain uses TRBV6-1 and TRBJ2-1; maybe TRBD2 (5 bases). This CDR3 is 15 amino acids long. Per germline, CDR1 MNHNS and CDR2 SASEGT. V dropped 11 bases and J dropped 0 bases, with 17 bases sitting between them. The CDR3 sequence is CAGTRTASSYNEQFF. CDR3 DNA: TGTGCCGGAACTAGGACGGCAAGCTCCTACAATGAGCAGTTCTTC.

The chain combines TRBV5-1 with TRBJ1-3; possible D gene TRBD1, 6 bases. CDR1 SGHRS and CDR2 YFSETQ come from the germline V gene. Trimming took 1 base from V and 0 from J, leaving 14 bases between them. The CDR3 contains 17 residues. The CDR3 loop reads CASSLRGQISSGNTIYF. The CDR3, as DNA: TGCGCCAGCAGCTTGAGGGGACAAATCTCCTCTGGAAACACCATATATTTT.

The genes are TRBV9 and TRBJ2-7, with 7 bases that match TRBD2. J gave up 1 base and V 7 bases, and 14 bases lay outside the gene matches. Germline assignment: CDR1 SGDLS and CDR2 YYNGEE. The CDR3 spans 16 residues. The CDR3 bases are TGTGCCAGCCGCGGGACTACGGAGACCTTATCCTACGAGCAGTACTTC. Translated: CASRGTTETLSYEQYF.

This clone is a singleton in its sample. The gene calls are TRBV19 and TRBJ2-1, with 13 bases that match TRBD2. V dropped 7 bases and J dropped 7; count of bases not matched to a gene: 7. Germline V gives CDR1 LNHDA, CDR2 SQIVND (reference sequence). CDR3 length equals 15 residues. The CDR3 loop reads CASTLAGGPRNEQFF. In nucleotides, the CDR3 is TGTGCCAGTACACTAGCGGGAGGGCCGAGGAATGAGCAGTTCTTC.

The chain combines TRBV21-1 with TRBJ2-5; the DNA was not compared with TRBD2, the D call given in the table. TRBJ2-7 explains the end of the DNA better; the J call may be wrong. TRBV21-1 is termed a pseudogene. The CDR3 contains 11 residues. The CDR3 region is CASSLSYEQYF. The CDR3 region has the DNA TGTGCCAGCAGCCTAAGCTACGAGCAGTACTTC.

V is TRBV12-5 and J is TRBJ2-1; D call uncertain. CDR3 length: 14 amino acids. Trimming shortened V by 3 bases and J by 7 bases, and 13 bases separated the two germline ends. Germline CDR1 LGHNT, CDR2 FRNRAP. The chain's CDR3 is CASGLVASTNEQFF. In nucleotides, the CDR3 is TGTGCTAGTGGTTTAGTGGCAAGCACTAATGAGCAGTTCTTC.